Listed here are 26 T cell receptor beta chains from one sample, sequenced in a study of post-analysis software for immune sequencing data. The study, taken as a whole, reports: TRBV5-6, TRBV5-1 and TRBV20-1 were among four or five TRBV segments more frequent in patients than controls.

Their antigens are not known. Carried by the TCR beta cDNA libraries were unique molecular identifiers. Using its own MiXCR run on the PCR reads, TCRdb lists one record per CDR3 protein. Here the sample spans 750,000 to 900,000 distinct CDR3 sequences, around 45% being singletons. The sample consisted of blood. The receptor set was obtained from a girl aged 10-17 years with multiple sclerosis.

This clonotype was seen only a few times. V and J are TRBV28 and TRBJ1-5, with D unresolved. The germline CDR1 and CDR2 sequences are MDHEN and SYDVKM. This CDR3 is 16 amino acids long. V lost 2 bases and J lost 2, with 13 bases in between. The CDR3: CASSLASWAGNQPQHF. CDR3 DNA sequence: TGTGCCAGCAGTTTAGCTAGTTGGGCAGGCAATCAGCCCCAGCATTTT.

The genes are TRBV7-9 and TRBJ1-1; no definite D call. With 2 bases removed from V and 0 bases from J, the gap between germline ends came to 13 bases. CDR1 and CDR2 (germline): SEHNR, FQNEAQ (reference sequence). This CDR3 comprises 16 residues. The chain's CDR3 is CASSLSPSYMNTEAFF. CDR3 nucleotides: TGTGCCAGCAGCTTAAGCCCTTCCTATATGAACACTGAAGCTTTCTTT.

The V call is TRBV20-1, the J call TRBJ2-3; tentatively, D is TRBD2 (6 bases). The CDR3 sequence is 11 residues long. Germline CDR1 and CDR2: DFQATT and SNEGSKA (reference sequence). V lost 3 bases and J lost 9, with 10 bases in between. DNA of the CDR3: TGCAGTGCTAGTCATCGGGGGACGCAGTATTTT. This codes for CSASHRGTQYF.

Only one count was recorded for this clonotype. The CDR3 nucleotides are TGCAGCGTCAACCCCGGGACAGGGGGATGGGGCTACACCTTC. It yields the protein CSVNPGTGGWGYTF. This chain joins TRBV29-1 and TRBJ1-2, with TRBD1 matching over 11 bases. The CDR3 loop spans 14 amino acids. V shed 6 bases and J 8 bases; nucleotides not matched to a gene: 11. The germline gives CDR1 SQVTM, CDR2 ANQGSEA.

This chain uses TRBV6-6 with TRBJ2-1; the match to TRBD2 covers 8 bases. V shed 6 bases, J shed 10 bases, and the junction held 11 bases outside the gene matches. Per the germline V gene, CDR1 is MNHNY and CDR2 is SVGAGI (reference sequence). CDR3 length equals 14 residues. DNA for the CDR3: TGTGCCAGCAGCCGGGCGCCTATAGCGGGGGAGCAGTTCTTC. It yields the protein CASSRAPIAGEQFF.

The rearrangement links TRBV7-2 to TRBJ1-2, with 7 bases identical to TRBD1. Germline CDR1 SGHTA, CDR2 FQGNSA. The CDR3 totals 15 residues. The V segment lost 2 bases and the J segment 4 bases; nucleotides outside the gene matches: 7. The CDR3 bases are TGTGCCAGCAGCTTAACGGGGGACAGTTTCTATGGCTACACCTTC. Encoded protein: CASSLTGDSFYGYTF.

The rearrangement joins TRBV7-9 to TRBJ2-1, with TRBD2 identical over 13 bases. J was trimmed by 9 bases and V by 8 bases; bases with no gene match: 10. This CDR3 comprises 15 residues. The germline gives CDR1 SEHNR, CDR2 FQNEAQ (reference sequence). The CDR3 sequence is CASDGTSGEVGEQFF. The CDR3 DNA follows: TGTGCCAGCGACGGGACTAGCGGGGAGGTTGGTGAGCAGTTCTTC.

This clonotype appeared a few times. The chain links TRBV20-1 to TRBJ1-4; 7 nucleotides match TRBD1. The CDR3 extends over 12 amino acids. Looked up from germline, CDR1 is DFQATT and CDR2 is SNEGSKA (reference sequence). The V and J ends lost 3 bases and 8 bases, in that order; junction bases with no gene match: 3. Here the CDR3 reads CSARRTGEKLFF. CDR3 DNA: TGCAGTGCTAGGAGGACAGGAGAAAAACTGTTTTTT.

This chain uses TRBV5-6 with TRBJ1-4; D not resolved. The germline V gene has CDR1 SGHDT and CDR2 YYEEEE. The CDR3 has 16 amino acids. Trimming removed 4 bases from V and 0 bases from J, with 13 bases in between. CDR3 in DNA: TGTGCCAGCAGCACGGGCCCGGCGGCAACTAATGAAAAACTGTTTTTT. Its protein is CASSTGPAATNEKLFF.

This chain joins TRBV6-2 or TRBV6-3 and TRBJ1-1; D gene unclear. The V gene lost 7 bases and the J gene lost 5 bases, with 14 bases spanning the gap. Germline V CDR1 and CDR2: MNHEY, SVGEGT. The CDR3 runs 13 residues. The CDR3 coding sequence is TGTGCCAGCACCCCCGATAGGAGAACTGAAGCTTTCTTT. This translates into CASTPDRRTEAFF.

V is TRBV28 and J is TRBJ1-2; D is possibly TRBD1 (5 bases). Germline loops: CDR1 MDHEN, CDR2 SYDVKM. The CDR3 is made up of 14 amino acids. Trimming shortened V by 6 bases and J by 7 bases, and 18 bases separated the two germline ends. The CDR3 DNA follows: TGTGCCAGCAGCTCCCCGGGGGTTAGCGGTGGCTACACCTTC. The encoded protein is CASSSPGVSGGYTF.

Only a few counts were recorded for this clonotype. As DNA, the CDR3 is TGTGCCAGCACCCAGCCCCTAAGCGGTGGGACCGGGGAGCTGTTTTTT. Encoded protein: CASTQPLSGGTGELFF. The chain employs TRBV7-9 and TRBJ2-2, with a tentative D call TRBD2 (5 bases). Trimming left V 7 bases short and J 5 bases short, with 20 bases between. The length of the CDR3 is 16 residues. Germline lookup yields CDR1 SEHNR and CDR2 FQNEAQ (reference sequence).

The chain is built from TRBV28 and TRBJ1-2; the D gene is possibly TRBD1 (5 bases). V dropped 5 bases and J dropped 13 bases, with 17 bases sitting between them. Germline values: CDR1 MDHEN, CDR2 SYDVKM. The CDR3 extends over 12 amino acids. CDR3 DNA: TGTGCCAGCAGTCTCACGCAGGGCCCCATCACCTTC. It codes for CASSLTQGPITF.

This rearrangement joins TRBV7-8 to TRBJ1-2, with 7 bases identical to TRBD1. CDR1 and CDR2 from the germline V gene are SGHVS and FQNEAQ. V was pared by 4 bases and J by 5 bases, with 10 bases of the junction left unmatched. The CDR3 sequence is 15 residues long. The CDR3 DNA reads TGTGCCAGCAGCTCGCTGAGGACAGGAGATTATGGCTACACCTTC. Residues: CASSSLRTGDYGYTF.

The CDR3: CASSLIMGTGELFF. The CDR3 DNA is TGTGCCAGCAGCTTGATAATGGGCACCGGGGAGCTGTTTTTT. The J gene is TRBJ2-2, the V gene TRBV7-6; no firm D call. V was cut by 3 bases and J by 4 bases, with 9 bases left in between. Germline values: CDR1 SGHVS, CDR2 FNYEAQ. The CDR3 covers 14 residues.

This clonotype showed up just a few times. The chain uses TRBV20-1 and TRBJ2-5, with 8 bases matching TRBD2. This CDR3 has 12 amino acids. The ends lost 6 bases at V and 5 bases at J; junction bases unmatched: 5. Germline CDR1 reads DFQATT; CDR2 reads SNEGSKA (reference sequence). In DNA form, the CDR3 reads TGCAGTGCCCCCGGCGGGGGGGAGACCCAGTACTTC. Its protein is CSAPGGGETQYF.

This clonotype showed up just a few times. DNA for the CDR3: TGCGCCAGCAGCCAGACAACAGGTCCCTATGGCTACACCTTC. Its protein is CASSQTTGPYGYTF. The V and J genes are TRBV4-3 and TRBJ1-2; tentative D call: TRBD1 (5 bases). V lost 3 bases and J lost 4, with 12 bases in between. This CDR3 has 14 residues. CDR1 LGHNA and CDR2 YSLEER come from the germline V gene.

The chain is built from TRBV20-1 and TRBJ1-1; no definite D call. Trimming removed 3 bases at V and 3 bases at J, with 8 bases between. Per the germline V gene, CDR1 is DFQATT and CDR2 is SNEGSKA (reference sequence). The CDR3 extends over 12 amino acids. CDR3 sequence (DNA): TGCAGTGCTAGTTGGCGCGACACTGAAGCTTTCTTT. It specifies CSASWRDTEAFF.

This clonotype was seen many times. The chain combines TRBV7-9 with TRBJ2-7; 8 nucleotides line up with TRBD2. The CDR3 extends over 15 amino acids. Per germline, CDR1 SEHNR and CDR2 FQNEAQ (reference sequence). V lost 4 bases, J lost 7 bases, and 12 bases stayed unmatched. CDR3 sequence reads: CASSSSGSATDEQYF. The CDR3 DNA sequence: TGTGCCAGCAGCTCCAGCGGGAGTGCGACGGATGAGCAGTACTTC.

The rearrangement joins TRBV29-1 to TRBJ2-7; the D call may be TRBD1 or TRBD2 (6 bases each). The CDR3 runs to 15 residues. With 1 base removed from V and 2 bases from J, the gap between germline ends came to 15 bases. Per germline, CDR1 SQVTM and CDR2 ANQGSEA. CDR3 residues: CSVEVLGGPTYEQYF. The CDR3, as DNA: TGCAGCGTTGAAGTCCTAGGGGGGCCAACCTACGAGCAGTACTTC.

A word on this clonotype: The junction differs from germline at one of its ends, possibly a read error. V gene TRBV29-1 combines with J gene TRBJ2-1; 9 nucleotides align to TRBD1. The CDR3 is 14 residues long. Germline CDR1 is SQVTM and CDR2 is ANQGSEA. The CDR3 nucleotides read TGCAGCGTCACCGGGACAGGGAAATACAATGAGCAGTTTTTC. As protein: CSVTGTGKYNEQFF.

The sample holds many counts of this clonotype. At one end the junction does not follow the germline gene, possibly because of a read error. This chain links TRBV12-3 or TRBV12-4 with TRBJ1-2; D is unresolved. CDR3 length equals 12 residues. DNA for the CDR3: TGCGCCAGCAGCTTGACCGGCTATGGCTACACCTTC. Encoded protein: CASSLTGYGYTF.

The J gene is TRBJ2-1, the V gene TRBV7-9; 7 bases fit TRBD2. The CDR3 consists of 14 residues. Germline CDR1 is SEHNR and CDR2 is FQNEAQ (reference sequence). After removal of 7 bases from V and 2 bases from J, the junction contained 5 bases not matched to a gene. The CDR3 DNA follows: TGTGCCAGCAACCCCGGGAGGACCTACAATGAGCAGTTCTTC. Amino acids: CASNPGRTYNEQFF.

The V gene is TRBV12-3 or TRBV12-4, the J gene TRBJ2-4; D perhaps matches TRBD2 (7 bases). The CDR3 covers 17 residues. V dropped 1 base and J dropped 1 base, with 14 bases sitting between them. The CDR3 is CASSLEGEGMAKNIQYF. DNA for the CDR3: TGTGCCAGCAGTTTAGAGGGGGAGGGGATGGCCAAAAACATTCAGTACTTC.

This chain joins TRBV7-8 and TRBJ2-3, with TRBD2 matching 14 bases. This CDR3 has 19 amino acids. V lost 3 bases, J lost 0 bases, and 8 bases stayed unmatched. CDR1 SGHVS and CDR2 FQNEAQ come from the germline V gene. The CDR3 loop is CASSFPGLAGALSTDTQYF. CDR3 coding DNA: TGTGCCAGCAGCTTCCCGGGACTAGCGGGAGCTCTCAGCACAGATACGCAGTATTTT.

This clonotype showed up just a few times. The rearrangement joins TRBV10-3 to TRBJ2-7; 9 bases line up with TRBD2. This CDR3 spans 13 amino acids. CDR1 and CDR2 from the germline V gene are ENHRY and SYGVKD. V dropped 11 bases and J dropped 3; count of bases not matched to a gene: 8. Here the CDR3 reads CAAVAGEDYEQYF. In DNA, the CDR3 is TGTGCCGCCGTAGCGGGAGAGGACTACGAGCAGTACTTC.